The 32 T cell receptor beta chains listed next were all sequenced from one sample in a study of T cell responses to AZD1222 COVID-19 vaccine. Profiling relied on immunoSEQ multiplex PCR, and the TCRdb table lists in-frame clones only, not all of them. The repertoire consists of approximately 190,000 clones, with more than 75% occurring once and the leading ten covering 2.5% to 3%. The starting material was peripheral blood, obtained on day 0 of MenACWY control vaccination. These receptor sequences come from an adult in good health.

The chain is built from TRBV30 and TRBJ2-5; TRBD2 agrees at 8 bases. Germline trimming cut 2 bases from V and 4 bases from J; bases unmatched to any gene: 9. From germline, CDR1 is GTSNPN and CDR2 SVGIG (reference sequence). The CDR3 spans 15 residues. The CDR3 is CAWSTPAGGLETQYF. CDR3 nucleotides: TGTGCCTGGAGTACCCCCGCGGGGGGCTTAGAGACCCAGTACTTC.

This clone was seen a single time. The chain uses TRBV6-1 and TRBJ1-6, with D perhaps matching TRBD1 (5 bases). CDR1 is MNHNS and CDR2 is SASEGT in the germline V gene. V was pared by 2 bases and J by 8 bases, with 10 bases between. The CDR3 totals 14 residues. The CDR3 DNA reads TGTGCCAGCAGTGAACTTCAAGGGGATTCACCCCTCCACTTT. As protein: CASSELQGDSPLHF.

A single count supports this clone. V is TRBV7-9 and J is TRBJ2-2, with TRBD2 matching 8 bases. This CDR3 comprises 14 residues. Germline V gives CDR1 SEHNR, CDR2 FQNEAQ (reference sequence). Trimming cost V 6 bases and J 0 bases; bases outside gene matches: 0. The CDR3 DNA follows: TGTGCCAGCAGTAGCGGGGCGAACACCGGGGAGCTGTTTTTT. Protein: CASSSGANTGELFF.

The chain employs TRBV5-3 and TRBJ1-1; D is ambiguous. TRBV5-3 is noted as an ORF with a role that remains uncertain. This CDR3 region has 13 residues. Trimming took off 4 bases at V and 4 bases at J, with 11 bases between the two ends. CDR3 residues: CARSPQSGTEAFF. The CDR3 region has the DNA TGTGCCAGAAGCCCCCAGTCGGGCACTGAAGCTTTCTTT.

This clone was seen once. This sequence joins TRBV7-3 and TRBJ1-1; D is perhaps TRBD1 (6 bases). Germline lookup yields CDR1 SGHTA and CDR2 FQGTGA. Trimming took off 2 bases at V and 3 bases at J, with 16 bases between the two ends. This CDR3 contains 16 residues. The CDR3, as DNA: TGTGCCAGCAGCTTAGGTACAGGGAAACCGGACACTGAAGCTTTCTTT. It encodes CASSLGTGKPDTEAFF. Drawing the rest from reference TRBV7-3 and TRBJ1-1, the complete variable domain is GAGVSQTPSNKVTEKGKYVELRCDPISGHTALYWYRQSLGQGPEFLIYFQGTGAADDSGLPNDRFFAVRPEGSVSTLKIQRTERGDSAVYLCASSLGTGKPDTEAFFGQGTRLTVV.

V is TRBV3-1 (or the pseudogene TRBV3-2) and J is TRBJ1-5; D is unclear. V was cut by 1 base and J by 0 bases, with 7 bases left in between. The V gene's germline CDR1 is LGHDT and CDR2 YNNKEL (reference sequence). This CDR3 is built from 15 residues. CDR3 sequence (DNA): TGTGCCAGCAGCCAAGGGGCAGGTAGCAATCAGCCCCAGCATTTT. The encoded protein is CASSQGAGSNQPQHF.

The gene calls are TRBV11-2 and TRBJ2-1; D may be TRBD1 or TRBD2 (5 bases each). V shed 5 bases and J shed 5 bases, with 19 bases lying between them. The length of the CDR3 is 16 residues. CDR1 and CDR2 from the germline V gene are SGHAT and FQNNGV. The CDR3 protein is CASSPSLRADNNEQFF. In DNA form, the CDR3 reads TGTGCCAGCAGCCCAAGTCTGAGAGCGGACAACAATGAGCAGTTCTTC. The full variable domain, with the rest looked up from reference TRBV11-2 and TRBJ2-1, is EAGVAQSPRYKIIEKRQSVAFWCNPISGHATLYWYQQILGQGPKLLIQFQNNGVVDDSQLPKDRFSAERLKGVDSTLKIQPAKLEDSAVYLCASSPSLRADNNEQFFGPGTRLTVL.

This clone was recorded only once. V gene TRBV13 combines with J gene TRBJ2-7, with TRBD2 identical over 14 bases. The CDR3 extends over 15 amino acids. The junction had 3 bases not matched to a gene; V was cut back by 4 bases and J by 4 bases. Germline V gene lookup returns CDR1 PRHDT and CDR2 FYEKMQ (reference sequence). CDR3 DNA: TGTGCCAGCAGCTCCGGGACTAGCGGGGGTTACGAGCAGTACTTC. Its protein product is CASSSGTSGGYEQYF.

This CDR3 reads CASSFGTSGDEQFF. CDR3 nucleotide sequence: TGTGCCAGCAGCTTCGGGACTAGCGGGGATGAGCAGTTCTTC. The J gene is TRBJ2-1, the V gene TRBV5-8; 13 bases map to TRBD2. With 2 bases clipped from V and 8 bases from J, the junction kept 1 base outside the gene matches. CDR3 length: 14 amino acids. CDR1 is SGHTS and CDR2 is YDEGEE in the germline V gene.

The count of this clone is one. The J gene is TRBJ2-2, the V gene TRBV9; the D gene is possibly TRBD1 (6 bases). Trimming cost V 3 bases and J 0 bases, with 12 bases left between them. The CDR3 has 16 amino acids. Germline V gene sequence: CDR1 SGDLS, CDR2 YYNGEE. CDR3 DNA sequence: TGTGCCAGCAGCGCGCCAGGGGCCTCGAACACCGGGGAGCTGTTTTTT. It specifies CASSAPGASNTGELFF.

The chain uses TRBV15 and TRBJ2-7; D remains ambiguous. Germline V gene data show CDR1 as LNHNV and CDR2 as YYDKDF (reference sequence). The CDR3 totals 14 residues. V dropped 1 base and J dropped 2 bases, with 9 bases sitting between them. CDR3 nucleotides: TGTGCCACCAGCAGAGCGCTAGGCCCCTACGAGCAGTACTTC. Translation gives CATSRALGPYEQYF.

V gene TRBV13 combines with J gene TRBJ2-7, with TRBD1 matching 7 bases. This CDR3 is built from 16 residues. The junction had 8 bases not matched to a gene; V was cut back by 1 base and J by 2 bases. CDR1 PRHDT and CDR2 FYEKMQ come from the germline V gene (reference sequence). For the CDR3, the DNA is TGTGCCAGCAGCTTAGCCGCAGGGGGAATCACCTACGAGCAGTACTTC. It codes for CASSLAAGGITYEQYF.

This chain's CDR3 is CASSSATGRGYTF. DNA of the CDR3: TGTGCCAGCAGTTCTGCAACAGGGCGGGGCTACACCTTC. The V call is TRBV12-3 or TRBV12-4, the J call TRBJ1-2, with a weak D call TRBD1 (6 bases). V was clipped by 4 bases and J by 8 bases, with 14 bases between them. This CDR3 is 13 amino acids long.

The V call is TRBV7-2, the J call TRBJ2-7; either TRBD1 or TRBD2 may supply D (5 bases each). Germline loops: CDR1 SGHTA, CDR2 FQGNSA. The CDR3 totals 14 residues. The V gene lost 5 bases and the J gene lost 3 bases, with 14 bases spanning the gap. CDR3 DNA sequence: TGTGCCAGCAGCCCCCGGGACGGAAACTACGAGCAGTACTTC. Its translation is CASSPRDGNYEQYF. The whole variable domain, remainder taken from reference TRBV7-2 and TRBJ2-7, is GAGVSQSPSNKVTEKGKDVELRCDPISGHTALYWYRQSLGQGLEFLIYFQGNSAPDKSGLPSDRFSAERTGGSVSTLTIQRTQQEDSAVYLCASSPRDGNYEQYFGPGTRLTVT.

The CDR3 region is CASSPMISGNYGYTF. CDR3 bases: TGTGCCAGCAGCCCCATGATCTCCGGTAACTATGGCTACACCTTC. The chain carries TRBV27 and TRBJ1-2, with no clear D. The ends were cut back, 6 bases at V and 1 base at J, with 15 bases in the middle. The V gene's germline CDR1 is MNHEY and CDR2 SMNVEV (reference sequence). The CDR3 has 15 residues.

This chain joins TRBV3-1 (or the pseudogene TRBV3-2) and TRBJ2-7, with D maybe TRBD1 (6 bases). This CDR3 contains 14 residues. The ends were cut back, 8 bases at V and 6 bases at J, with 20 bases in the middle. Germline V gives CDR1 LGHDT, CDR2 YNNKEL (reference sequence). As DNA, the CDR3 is TGTGCCAGCGCTCTGACAGGCCGGAGGCCCGAGCAGTACTTC. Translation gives CASALTGRRPEQYF.

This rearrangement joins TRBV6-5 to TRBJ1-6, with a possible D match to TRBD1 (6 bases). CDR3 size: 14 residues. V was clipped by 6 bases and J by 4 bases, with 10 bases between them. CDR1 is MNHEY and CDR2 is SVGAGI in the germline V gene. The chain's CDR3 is CASRLQGYNSPLHF. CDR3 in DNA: TGTGCCAGCAGACTCCAGGGGTATAATTCACCCCTCCACTTT.

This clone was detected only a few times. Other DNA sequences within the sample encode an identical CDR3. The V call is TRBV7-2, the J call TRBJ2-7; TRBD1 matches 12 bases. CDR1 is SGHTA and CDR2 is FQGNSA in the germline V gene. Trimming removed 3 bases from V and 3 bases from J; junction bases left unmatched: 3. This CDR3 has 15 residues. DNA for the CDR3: TGTGCCAGCAGCTTGGGGACAGGGGGCAGCTACGAGCAGTACTTC. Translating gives CASSLGTGGSYEQYF.

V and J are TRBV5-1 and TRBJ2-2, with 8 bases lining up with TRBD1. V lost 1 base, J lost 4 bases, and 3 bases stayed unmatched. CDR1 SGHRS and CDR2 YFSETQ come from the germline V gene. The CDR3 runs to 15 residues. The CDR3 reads CASSLTTGGTGELFF. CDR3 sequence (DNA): TGCGCCAGCAGCTTGACAACAGGGGGCACCGGGGAGCTGTTTTTT. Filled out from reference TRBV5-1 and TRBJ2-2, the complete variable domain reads KAGVTQTPRYLIKTRGQQVTLSCSPISGHRSVSWYQQTPGQGLQFLFEYFSETQRNKGNFPGRFSGRQFSNSRSEMNVSTLELGDSALYLCASSLTTGGTGELFFGEGSRLTVL.

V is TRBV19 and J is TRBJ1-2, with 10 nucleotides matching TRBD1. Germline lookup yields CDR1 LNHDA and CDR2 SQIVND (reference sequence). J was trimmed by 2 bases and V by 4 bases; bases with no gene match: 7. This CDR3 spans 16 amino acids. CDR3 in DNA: TGTGCCAGTAGTACCGTCCCGGGACAGGGGAACTATGGCTACACCTTC. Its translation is CASSTVPGQGNYGYTF.

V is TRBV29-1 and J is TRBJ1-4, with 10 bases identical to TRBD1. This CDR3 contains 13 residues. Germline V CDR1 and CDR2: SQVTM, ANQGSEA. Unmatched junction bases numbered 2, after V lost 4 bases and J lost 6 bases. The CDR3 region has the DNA TGCAGCGTTGCGGACAGGGGGGATGAAAAACTGTTTTTT. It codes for CSVADRGDEKLFF. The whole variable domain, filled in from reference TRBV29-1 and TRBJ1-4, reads SAVISQKPSRDICQRGTSLTIQCQVDSQVTMMFWYRQQPGQSLTLIATANQGSEATYESGFVIDKFPISRPNLTFSTLTVSNMSPEDSSIYLCSVADRGDEKLFFGSGTQLSVL.

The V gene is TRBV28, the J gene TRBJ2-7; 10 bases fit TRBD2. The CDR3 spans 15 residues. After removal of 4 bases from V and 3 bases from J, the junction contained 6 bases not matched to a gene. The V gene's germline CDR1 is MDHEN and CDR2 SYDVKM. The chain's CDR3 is CASSWGTSEYYEQYF. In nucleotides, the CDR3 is TGTGCCAGCAGTTGGGGGACTAGCGAATACTACGAGCAGTACTTC.

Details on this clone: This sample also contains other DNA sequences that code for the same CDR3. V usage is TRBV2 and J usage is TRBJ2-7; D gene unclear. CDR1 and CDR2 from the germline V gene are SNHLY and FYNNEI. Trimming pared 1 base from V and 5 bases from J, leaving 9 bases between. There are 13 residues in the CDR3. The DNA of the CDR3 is TGTGCCAGCAGTGAAGGGACGGGTGACGAGCAGTACTTC. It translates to CASSEGTGDEQYF.

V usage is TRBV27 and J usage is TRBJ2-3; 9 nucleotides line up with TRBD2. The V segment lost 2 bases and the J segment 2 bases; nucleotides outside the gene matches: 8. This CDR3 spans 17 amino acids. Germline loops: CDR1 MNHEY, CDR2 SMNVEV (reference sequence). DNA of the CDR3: TGTGCCAGCAGTTTAACCCCCCTAGCGGGGTTCACAGATACGCAGTATTTT. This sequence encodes CASSLTPLAGFTDTQYF.

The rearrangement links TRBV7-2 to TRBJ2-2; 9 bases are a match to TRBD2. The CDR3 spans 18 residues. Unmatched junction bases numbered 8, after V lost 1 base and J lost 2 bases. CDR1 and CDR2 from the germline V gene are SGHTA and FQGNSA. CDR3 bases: TGTGCCAGCAGCTTAGTTCGTTTAGCGGGAGAAAACACCGGGGAGCTGTTTTTT. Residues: CASSLVRLAGENTGELFF.

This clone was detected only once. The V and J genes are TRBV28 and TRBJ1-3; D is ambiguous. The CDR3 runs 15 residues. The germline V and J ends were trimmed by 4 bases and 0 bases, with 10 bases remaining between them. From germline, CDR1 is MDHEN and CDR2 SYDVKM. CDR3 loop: CASSSDDNSGNTIYF. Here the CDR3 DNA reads TGTGCCAGCAGTTCGGACGACAACTCTGGAAACACCATATATTTT.

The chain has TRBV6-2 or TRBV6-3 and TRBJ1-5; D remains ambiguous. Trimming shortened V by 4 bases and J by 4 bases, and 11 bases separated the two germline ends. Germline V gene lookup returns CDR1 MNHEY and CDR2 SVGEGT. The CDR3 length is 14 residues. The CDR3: CASSSRPANQPQHF. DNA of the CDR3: TGTGCCAGCAGTTCCCGGCCGGCAAATCAGCCCCAGCATTTT.

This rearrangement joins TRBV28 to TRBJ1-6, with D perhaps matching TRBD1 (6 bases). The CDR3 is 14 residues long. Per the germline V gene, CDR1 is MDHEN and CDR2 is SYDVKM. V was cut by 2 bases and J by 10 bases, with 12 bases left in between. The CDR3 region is CASSLQQGESPLHF. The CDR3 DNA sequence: TGTGCCAGCAGTTTACAACAGGGTGAATCACCCCTCCACTTT. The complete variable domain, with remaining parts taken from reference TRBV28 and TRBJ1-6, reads DVKVTQSSRYLVKRTGEKVFLECVQDMDHENMFWYRQDPGLGLRLIYFSYDVKMKEKGDIPEGYSVSREKKERFSLILESASTNQTSMYLCASSLQQGESPLHFGNGTRLTVT.

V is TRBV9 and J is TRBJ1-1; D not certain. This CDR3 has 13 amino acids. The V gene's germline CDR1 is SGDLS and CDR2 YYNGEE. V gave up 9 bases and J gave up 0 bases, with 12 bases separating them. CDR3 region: CATSLGLNTEAFF. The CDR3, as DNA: TGTGCCACGTCCTTGGGGTTGAACACTGAAGCTTTCTTT.

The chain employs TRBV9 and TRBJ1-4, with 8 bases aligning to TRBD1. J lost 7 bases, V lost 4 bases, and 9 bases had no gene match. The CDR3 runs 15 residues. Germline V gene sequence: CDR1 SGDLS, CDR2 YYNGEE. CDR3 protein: CASSLGQGGGEKLFF. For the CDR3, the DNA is TGTGCCAGCAGCCTTGGACAGGGAGGGGGTGAAAAACTGTTTTTT.

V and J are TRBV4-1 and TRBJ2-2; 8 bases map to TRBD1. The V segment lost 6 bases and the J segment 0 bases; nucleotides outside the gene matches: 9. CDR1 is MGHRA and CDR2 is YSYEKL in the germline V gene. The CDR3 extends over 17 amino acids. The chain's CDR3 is CASSSPGQGPNTGELFF. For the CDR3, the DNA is TGCGCCAGCAGTTCCCCCGGACAGGGACCGAACACCGGGGAGCTGTTTTTT.

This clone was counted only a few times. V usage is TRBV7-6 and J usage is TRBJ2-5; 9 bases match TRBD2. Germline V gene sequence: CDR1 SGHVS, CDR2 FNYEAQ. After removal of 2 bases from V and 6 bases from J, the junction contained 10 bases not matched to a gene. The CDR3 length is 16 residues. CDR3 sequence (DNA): TGTGCCAGCAGCTTACGTGGCGGGGGGGCAACCCAGACCCAGTACTTC. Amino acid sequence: CASSLRGGGATQTQYF.